This is a list of T cell receptor beta chains from one sample in a study of identical twins. From the 5' RACE reads, TCRdb called clonotypes with MiXCR, one entry per CDR3 protein. This table has approximately 300,000 distinct CDR3 sequences, 7.5% to 9.5% appearing once. These records were also assigned to another study, of yellow fever vaccine responses in identical twins.

Specimen: CD8+ T cells sorted from blood. The receptors shown here come from a woman between 18 and 29 years old in good health. Both conserved end residues are part of each CDR3. Each record gives: D gene, clone size, V gene, J gene, CDR3 protein, CDR3 DNA. D genes are given only for firm matches. Size tells how often a clone was seen (once, few, many) or the class of an expanded clone, and some rows leave it out.

NA,NA,TRBV6-6,TRBJ2-1,CATTDSSYNEQFF,TGTGCCACGACAGACTCCTCCTACAATGAGCAGTTCTTC
NA,few,TRBV6-2/TRBV6-3,TRBJ2-5,CASSPTRHRVERETQYF,TGTGCCAGCAGTCCAACGAGGCACAGGGTGGAGCGAGAGACCCAGTACTTC
NA,many,TRBV6-4,TRBJ2-1,CASSISGFNEQFF,TGTGCCAGCAGTATATCAGGGTTCAATGAGCAGTTCTTC
NA,many,TRBV29-1,TRBJ2-7,CSVGDEQYF,TGCAGCGTTGGAGACGAGCAGTACTTC
NA,NA,TRBV10-2,TRBJ2-2,CASRIAGELFF,TGCGCCAGCAGAATCGCTGGGGAGCTGTTTTTT
TRBD2,many,TRBV4-1,TRBJ2-4,CASSQESPLAATKNIQYF,TGCGCCAGCAGCCAAGAATCCCCTCTAGCGGCAACCAAAAACATTCAGTACTTC
TRBD2,few,TRBV5-1,TRBJ2-7,CASSLQGLAGLYEQYF,TGCGCCAGCAGCCTACAAGGACTAGCGGGCCTATACGAGCAGTACTTC
TRBD2,many,TRBV5-6,TRBJ2-3,CASSLRLAGGDTDTQYF,TGTGCCAGCAGCCTTCGACTAGCGGGGGGTGATACAGATACGCAGTATTTT
TRBD1,few,TRBV29-1,TRBJ1-2,CSVEGQSNGYTF,TGCAGCGTTGAGGGACAGTCCAATGGCTACACCTTC
TRBD2,few,TRBV11-2,TRBJ2-5,CASSLDPLAGGPETQYF,TGTGCCAGCAGCTTAGATCCCCTAGCGGGGGGCCCTGAGACCCAGTACTTC
TRBD1,NA,TRBV7-6,TRBJ1-4,CASSLKGGFREKLFF,TGTGCCAGCAGTCTCAAAGGGGGCTTTCGGGAAAAACTGTTTTTT
NA,few,TRBV4-3,TRBJ2-3,CASSQGAGADTQYF,TGCGCCAGCAGCCAAGGGGCCGGGGCAGATACGCAGTATTTT
NA,NA,TRBV20-1,TRBJ2-7,CSARGRDSKYEQYF,TGCAGTGCTAGAGGTAGGGACTCGAAATACGAGCAGTACTTC
NA,few,TRBV27,TRBJ2-3,CASSPYLRAETQYF,TGTGCCAGCAGTCCCTATCTGCGGGCGGAGACGCAGTATTTT
TRBD2,many,TRBV14,TRBJ2-7,CASSPGLAGVGKQYF,TGTGCCAGCAGCCCGGGACTAGCGGGAGTAGGCAAGCAGTACTTC
NA,many,TRBV20-1,TRBJ2-1,CSARGGHRDLEITYNEQFF,TGCAGTGCTAGAGGGGGTCACAGGGATCTGGAGATCACCTACAATGAGCAGTTCTTC
NA,NA,TRBV5-1,TRBJ2-7,CASSIYDSSYEQYF,TGCGCCAGCAGCATTTACGACAGCTCCTACGAGCAGTACTTC
TRBD1,NA,TRBV27,TRBJ2-2,CASAGGLSTGELFF,TGTGCCAGCGCAGGGGGCCTCAGCACCGGGGAGCTGTTTTTT
TRBD2,many,TRBV4-3,TRBJ2-1,CASSQDLAGSYNEQFF,TGCGCCAGCAGCCAAGATCTAGCGGGCTCCTACAATGAGCAGTTCTTC
TRBD2,many,TRBV12-3/TRBV12-4,TRBJ2-7,CASSTGLAGGDEQYF,TGTGCCAGCAGTACAGGACTAGCGGGAGGAGACGAGCAGTACTTC
NA,many,TRBV7-9,TRBJ2-1,CASAPPGSYNEQFF,TGTGCCAGCGCCCCTCCAGGGTCATACAATGAGCAGTTCTTC
NA,many,TRBV10-3,TRBJ2-7,CAISGSRDGPIGEQYF,TGTGCCATCAGTGGGAGTAGGGACGGTCCTATCGGCGAGCAGTACTTC
TRBD2,NA,TRBV27,TRBJ2-1,CASSSRLAGGPGNEQFF,TGTGCCAGCAGTTCCAGACTAGCGGGAGGGCCGGGCAATGAGCAGTTCTTC
NA,few,TRBV7-2,TRBJ2-7,CASSSRAGGGSYEQYF,TGTGCCAGCAGCTCCAGAGCAGGGGGGGGCTCCTACGAGCAGTACTTC
TRBD1,few,TRBV24-1,TRBJ2-7,CATSGTGHEQYF,TGTGCCACCTCTGGGACAGGGCACGAGCAGTACTTC
TRBD2,NA,TRBV7-2,TRBJ2-5,CASSPSGGYQETQYF,TGTGCCAGCAGCCCTAGCGGGGGGTACCAAGAGACCCAGTACTTC
NA,many,TRBV12-3/TRBV12-4,TRBJ1-1,CASRDRLNTEAFF,TGTGCCAGCAGAGACAGACTGAACACTGAAGCTTTCTTT
NA,few,TRBV24-1,TRBJ2-3,CATSALGGDTQYF,TGTGCCACCAGTGCCTTGGGGGGAGATACGCAGTATTTT
NA,many,TRBV11-3,TRBJ2-1,CASSWGFNEQFF,TGTGCCAGCAGCTGGGGGTTCAATGAGCAGTTCTTC
NA,many,TRBV4-2,TRBJ1-2,CASSQGQVPYGYTF,TGTGCCAGCAGCCAAGGACAGGTCCCCTATGGCTACACCTTC
NA,many,TRBV7-2,TRBJ2-7,CASSLGGHEQYF,TGTGCCAGCAGCTTAGGGGGTCACGAGCAGTACTTC
NA,few,TRBV20-1,TRBJ2-7,CSVTQDPSSYEQYF,TGCAGTGTTACACAGGATCCCAGCTCCTACGAGCAGTACTTC
NA,few,TRBV4-3,TRBJ2-7,CASSQDMQGRTYEQYF,TGCGCCAGCAGCCAAGATATGCAGGGGCGTACCTACGAGCAGTACTTC
TRBD1,many,TRBV9,TRBJ2-3,CASSGQGLTQYF,TGTGCCAGCAGCGGACAGGGTCTTACGCAGTATTTT
NA,few,TRBV9,TRBJ2-1,CASSAIADEQFF,TGTGCCAGCAGTGCCATAGCGGATGAGCAGTTCTTC
TRBD2,NA,TRBV29-1,TRBJ2-1,CSVEALLAGMQFF,TGCAGCGTTGAAGCCCTACTAGCGGGGATGCAGTTCTTC
NA,many,TRBV18,TRBJ2-1,CASSNREASYNEQFF,TGTGCCAGCTCGAACAGGGAGGCCTCCTACAATGAGCAGTTCTTC
NA,many,TRBV7-2,TRBJ2-1,CASSRTGNEQFF,TGTGCCAGCAGCCGGACTGGAAATGAGCAGTTCTTC
TRBD2,few,TRBV3-1,TRBJ2-5,CASSQLRGTSLETQYF,TGTGCCAGCAGCCAGCTCAGGGGGACTAGCTTGGAGACCCAGTACTTC
TRBD2,few,TRBV6-1,TRBJ2-5,CASSTTSGIQETQYF,TGTGCCAGCAGTACCACAAGCGGGATCCAAGAGACCCAGTACTTC
NA,few,TRBV20-1,TRBJ1-1,CSQGFGAEAFF,TGCAGCCAGGGGTTTGGCGCTGAAGCTTTCTTT
TRBD1,NA,TRBV7-9,TRBJ2-7,CASSWGQLPYEQYF,TGTGCCAGCAGCTGGGGACAGCTGCCCTACGAGCAGTACTTC
NA,NA,TRBV6-2/TRBV6-3,TRBJ2-7,CASSTPSRPYEQYF,TGTGCCAGCAGTACCCCCAGCAGACCCTACGAGCAGTACTTC
TRBD1,few,TRBV6-1,TRBJ2-6,CASSPWTGLGSGANVLTF,TGTGCCAGCAGTCCATGGACAGGCTTGGGCTCTGGGGCCAACGTCCTGACTTTC
TRBD1,many,TRBV7-9,TRBJ2-7,CASSPWTGDLEQYF,TGTGCCAGCAGCCCGTGGACAGGGGATCTCGAGCAGTACTTC
NA,many,TRBV29-1,TRBJ2-3,CSVRGPHTDTQYF,TGCAGCGTCAGGGGACCACACACAGATACGCAGTATTTT
NA,many,TRBV7-9,TRBJ2-5,CASSLWGRETQYF,TGTGCCAGCAGCTTATGGGGGCGAGAGACCCAGTACTTC
TRBD1,few,TRBV7-2,TRBJ1-6,CASSLVQGGSPLHF,TGTGCCAGCAGCTTAGTGCAGGGGGGGTCACCCCTCCACTTT
TRBD1,many,TRBV29-1,TRBJ2-7,CSVGSGTGNEQYF,TGCAGCGTCGGATCCGGGACAGGGAACGAGCAGTACTTC
TRBD1,many,TRBV5-5,TRBJ1-2,CASSLDPGQGKYGYTF,TGTGCCAGCAGCTTGGATCCGGGACAGGGAAAGTATGGCTACACCTTC
TRBD2,NA,TRBV7-7,TRBJ2-3,CASSPGLVSDTQYF,TGTGCTAGCAGCCCAGGACTAGTCTCAGATACGCAGTATTTT
NA,many,TRBV18,TRBJ2-1,CASSPGYAGRSYNEQFF,TGTGCCAGCTCACCCGGTTATGCGGGACGCTCCTACAATGAGCAGTTCTTC
NA,NA,TRBV7-2,TRBJ2-7,CASSLARLTYEQYF,TGTGCCAGCAGCTTAGCCCGGCTTACCTACGAGCAGTACTTC